This T cell receptor (beta chain) came from a study of blood T cell repertoires in COVID-19. Background on the study: Sites in the United States, Italy and Spain provided acute and convalescent COVID-19 samples.

All enrollees were about 18 to 95 years old and from approximately 24 US areas. In the 2 weeks before study entry, exposed participants met a COVID-19 case, which was PCR-confirmed or clinician-diagnosed. The V and J ends lost 3 bases and 4 bases, in that order; junction bases with no gene match: 1. CDR1 is SGHTA, CDR2 FQGTGA, per germline. This CDR3 contains 13 residues. As processed by the authors: Estimation of nucleated cell counts was performed using reference gene primer amplification. The assay was immunoSEQ multiplex PCR, and TCRdb's table has in-frame clones only and misses some. The V and J calls and clone size are taken from that table; D and trimming were inferred from the DNA. Counted here are about 270,000 clones, roughly 90% occurring once; the ten biggest clones make up roughly 2.8%.

The gene calls are TRBV7-3 and TRBJ1-1; 8 nucleotides agree with TRBD1. Material: PBMCs or T cells enriched from blood (not recorded which). The sequence derives from a man aged 35 to 55 who had been exposed to COVID-19. In DNA form, the CDR3 reads TGTGCCAGCAGCTTGCAGGGGGCCACTGAAGCTTTCTTT. It codes for CASSLQGATEAFF.